A single sample is the source of the 29 T cell receptor beta chains below, sequenced in a study of early T cells in non-severe SARS-CoV-2 infection. Each CDR3 protein gets one entry after TCRdb re-called the 5' RACE reads with MiXCR. The repertoire holds about 60,000 distinct CDR3 sequences, 20% to 25% seen once, with approximately 15% in the top ten. The sample here was whole blood, taken at baseline. These receptors came from an adult who was a healthcare worker with PCR-confirmed SARS-CoV-2 infection or an uninfected control (not recorded which).

This clonotype was recorded many times. The chain has TRBV2 and TRBJ2-7; D tentatively reads TRBD1 or TRBD2 (5 bases each). There are 13 residues in the CDR3. V lost 6 bases to trimming and J lost 1 base, with 10 bases between them. CDR1 is SNHLY, CDR2 FYNNEI, per germline. CDR3 sequence reads: CASRPRGSYEQYF. In DNA form, the CDR3 reads TGTGCCAGCAGGCCGAGGGGATCCTACGAGCAGTACTTC.

CDR3 nucleotides: TGTGCCAGTAGTAAAAGCCTCCGGACAGTTGACACCGGGGAGCTGTTTTTT. Translating gives CASSKSLRTVDTGELFF. The chain combines TRBV19 with TRBJ2-2; a possible D gene is TRBD1 (6 bases). The germline V gene encodes CDR1 LNHDA and CDR2 SQIVND (reference sequence). Trimming cost V 4 bases and J 3 bases, with 18 bases left between them. CDR3 size: 17 residues.

The V call is TRBV7-3, the J call TRBJ1-6, with D possibly matching TRBD1 (5 bases). The CDR3 totals 14 residues. Trimming removed 5 bases at V and 8 bases at J, with 13 bases between. Per germline, CDR1 SGHTA and CDR2 FQGTGA. In nucleotides, the CDR3 is TGTGCCAGCAGCCCCACGGTGGGGGATTCACCCCTCCACTTT. Amino acids: CASSPTVGDSPLHF.

This clonotype showed up just a few times. In DNA form, the CDR3 reads TGTGCCAGCAGTTTATATCCCTACCCAGAGCAGTTCTTC. This translates into CASSLYPYPEQFF. The V call is TRBV12-3 or TRBV12-4, the J call TRBJ2-1; D not certain. The CDR3 has 13 amino acids. The ends were cut back, 2 bases at V and 10 bases at J, with 12 bases in the middle.

This clonotype was counted once. The chain combines TRBV28 with TRBJ1-1, with TRBD1 matching 7 bases. V was clipped by 8 bases and J by 5 bases; unmatched bases: 11. Germline lookup yields CDR1 MDHEN and CDR2 SYDVKM. This CDR3 has 14 amino acids. CDR3 sequence (DNA): TGTGCCAGCGCTTTTCTAGGGGGCGGAACTGAAGCTTTCTTT. Protein product: CASAFLGGGTEAFF.

The rearrangement uses TRBV7-3 and TRBJ1-6; D uncertain. CDR1 and CDR2 (germline): SGHTA, FQGTGA. This CDR3 has 14 amino acids. The V and J ends lost 3 bases and 4 bases respectively, with 7 bases between them. The CDR3 region has the DNA TGTGCCAGCAGCTTCGGCGGTTATAATTCACCCCTCCACTTT. Translating gives CASSFGGYNSPLHF.

The genes are TRBV20-1 and TRBJ1-4; D is unresolved. Per germline, CDR1 DFQATT and CDR2 SNEGSKA (reference sequence). V was shortened by 1 base and J by 7 bases, with 7 bases between the two germline ends. The CDR3 spans 12 residues. The DNA for the CDR3 is TGCAGTGCTAGAGGTGGTGTTGAAAAACTGTTTTTT. Its protein product is CSARGGVEKLFF.

This clonotype was seen ten or more times. The chain joins TRBV29-1 to TRBJ2-1; 9 bases fit TRBD2. V gave up 4 bases and J gave up 7 bases; unmatched junction bases: 5. Per the germline V gene, CDR1 is SQVTM and CDR2 is ANQGSEA. This CDR3 comprises 13 residues. CDR3 residues: CSVGGGGANEQFF. Written as DNA, the CDR3 is TGCAGCGTTGGTGGCGGGGGGGCAAATGAGCAGTTCTTC.

This clonotype was counted between two and nine times. This chain connects TRBV2 to TRBJ2-6, with D tentatively TRBD2 (5 bases). This CDR3 contains 15 residues. The V gene's germline CDR1 is SNHLY and CDR2 FYNNEI. The V gene lost 5 bases and the J gene lost 2 bases, with 10 bases spanning the gap. In DNA, the CDR3 is TGTGCCAGCAGTCCGACGGGGACTGGGGCCAACGTCCTGACTTTC. Its protein is CASSPTGTGANVLTF.

This clonotype has more than one count but fewer than ten. The chain joins TRBV5-4 to TRBJ2-5; D possibly matches TRBD1 or TRBD2 (5 bases each). Trimming left V 0 bases short and J 4 bases short, with 10 bases between. The CDR3 loop spans 14 amino acids. From germline, CDR1 is SGHNT and CDR2 YYREEE (reference sequence). Here the CDR3 DNA reads TGTGCCAGCAGCTTGGAATGGGACCCAGAGACCCAGTACTTC. It translates to CASSLEWDPETQYF.

This clonotype was counted many times. V gene TRBV12-3 or TRBV12-4 combines with J gene TRBJ2-7, with TRBD2 identical over 7 bases. V gave up 5 bases and J gave up 2 bases; unmatched junction bases: 6. The CDR3 sequence is 14 residues long. DNA for the CDR3: TGTGCCAGCAGTCCGACTAGCAGGCCCTACGAGCAGTACTTC. This sequence encodes CASSPTSRPYEQYF.

This clonotype occurred many times. The V call is TRBV12-3 or TRBV12-4, the J call TRBJ1-3, with no clear D. V lost 6 bases and J 2 bases, leaving 14 bases between the germline ends. This CDR3 is built from 15 residues. This CDR3 is CASSRASGTGNTIYF. As DNA, the CDR3 is TGTGCCAGCAGCCGCGCATCGGGGACTGGAAACACCATATATTTT.

This clonotype was seen more than once but under ten times. Germline is not matched at one junction end, which may reflect a read error. The gene calls are TRBV20-1 and TRBJ1-2, with TRBD1 identical over 7 bases. CDR1 and CDR2 (germline): DFQATT, SNEGSKA (reference sequence). The CDR3 length is 13 residues. The CDR3 DNA reads as TGCAGTGCTAGGATGGCCGACAGGGCCCACTACCTCTTC. Its protein product is CSARMADRAHYLF.

The chain uses TRBV7-2 and TRBJ2-3; no clear D gene. Germline V gene data show CDR1 as SGHTA and CDR2 as FQGNSA. V lost 3 bases and J lost 2, with 9 bases in between. This CDR3 has 14 amino acids. The CDR3 region is CASSFLHSTDTQYF. DNA of the CDR3: TGTGCCAGCAGCTTTCTGCATTCCACAGATACGCAGTATTTT.

J is TRBJ2-7 and V is TRBV12-5, with a tentative D call TRBD2 (6 bases). Trimming cost V 1 base and J 2 bases, with 6 bases left between them. Germline assignment: CDR1 LGHNT and CDR2 FRNRAP. CDR3 length equals 13 residues. CDR3: CASGLGTTYEQYF. The CDR3 region has the DNA TGTGCTAGTGGTTTGGGGACTACCTACGAGCAGTACTTC.

V and J are TRBV18 and TRBJ1-2; D is unclear. V dropped 3 bases and J dropped 7 bases, with 12 bases sitting between them. This CDR3 has 13 residues. Germline assignment: CDR1 KGHSH and CDR2 LQKENI. In nucleotides, the CDR3 is TGTGCCAGCTCACCTAGAGACATCCCTGGCTACACCTTC. This encodes CASSPRDIPGYTF.

In its sample, this clonotype was seen many times. V is TRBV15 and J is TRBJ2-2, with D perhaps assigned TRBD1 or TRBD2 (5 bases each). Between the trimmed V and J ends, which lost 5 bases and 8 bases, there was a span of 21 bases. The length of the CDR3 is 16 residues. Germline V gene sequence: CDR1 LNHNV, CDR2 YYDKDF (reference sequence). The CDR3 protein is CATSEGPNDSRGELFF. In nucleotides, the CDR3 is TGTGCCACCAGCGAGGGACCTAACGATTCAAGGGGGGAGCTGTTTTTT.

This clonotype was seen more than once but under ten times. This chain connects TRBV2 to TRBJ2-1; 8 nucleotides agree with TRBD1. The CDR3 is 14 residues long. V lost 4 bases, J lost 9 bases, and 8 bases stayed unmatched. CDR1 and CDR2 from the germline V gene are SNHLY and FYNNEI. CDR3 amino acids: CASSARQGLAEQFF. CDR3 DNA sequence: TGTGCCAGCAGTGCGAGACAGGGGTTGGCTGAGCAGTTCTTC.

A few counts support this clonotype. The CDR3 reads CATKRDRSKYEQYF. The CDR3 DNA reads as TGTGCCACGAAGCGGGACAGGTCGAAATACGAGCAGTACTTC. The gene calls are TRBV27 and TRBJ2-7; possible D gene TRBD1, 8 bases. The CDR3 length is 14 residues. From germline, CDR1 is MNHEY and CDR2 SMNVEV (reference sequence). V was cut by 10 bases and J by 4 bases, with 20 bases left in between.

The rearrangement joins TRBV7-8 to TRBJ2-1; 7 bases are shared with TRBD1. J was trimmed by 7 bases and V by 5 bases; bases with no gene match: 11. The CDR3 consists of 15 residues. Germline V gene sequence: CDR1 SGHVS, CDR2 FQNEAQ. CDR3 coding DNA: TGTGCCAGCAGCCGCGAGACAGGGAGAGGGAATGAGCAGTTCTTC. Translating gives CASSRETGRGNEQFF.

The V gene is TRBV12-3 or TRBV12-4, the J gene TRBJ1-4; D ambiguous. The CDR3 length is 14 residues. The V end lost 3 bases, the J end lost 9 bases, and 14 bases lay between the germline ends. The CDR3 reads CASSLRGEDKKLFF. CDR3 bases: TGTGCCAGCAGTTTGCGGGGAGAAGATAAAAAACTGTTTTTT.

In DNA, the CDR3 is TGTGCCAGCAGCTTAGCCGGGGGGGCCAACACCGGGGAGCTGTTTTTT. It codes for CASSLAGGANTGELFF. J is TRBJ2-2 and V is TRBV7-6, with 8 positions matching TRBD2. CDR3 length: 16 amino acids. Per germline, CDR1 SGHVS and CDR2 FNYEAQ. The V segment lost 0 bases and the J segment 2 bases; nucleotides outside the gene matches: 2.

This clonotype was found a few times. The CDR3 here is CSARITGSTDTQYF. CDR3 in DNA: TGCAGTGCTAGAATAACGGGAAGCACAGATACGCAGTATTTT. The chain links TRBV20-1 to TRBJ2-3; D perhaps matches TRBD2 (5 bases). This CDR3 contains 14 residues. With 2 bases removed from V and 0 bases from J, the gap between germline ends came to 9 bases. Looked up from germline, CDR1 is DFQATT and CDR2 is SNEGSKA (reference sequence).

The table lists this clonotype with a few counts. This rearrangement joins TRBV20-1 to TRBJ1-4; maybe TRBD1 (6 bases). The CDR3 consists of 16 residues. The germline V gene encodes CDR1 DFQATT and CDR2 SNEGSKA (reference sequence). V was clipped by 5 bases and J by 3 bases, with 19 bases between them. CDR3 in amino acids: CSAREDSYRANEKLFF. For the CDR3, the DNA is TGCAGTGCTCGCGAGGACAGCTACAGGGCTAATGAAAAACTGTTTTTT.

The rearrangement links TRBV5-1 to TRBJ2-1; D is uncertain. The CDR3 runs 17 residues. V lost 4 bases to trimming and J lost 6 bases, with 23 bases between them. Germline values: CDR1 SGHRS, CDR2 YFSETQ. This CDR3 reads CASSPLPARVGSNEQFF. CDR3 coding DNA: TGCGCCAGCAGCCCCCTCCCCGCTCGGGTAGGATCCAATGAGCAGTTCTTC. The full variable domain, rest sourced from reference TRBV5-1 and TRBJ2-1, is KAGVTQTPRYLIKTRGQQVTLSCSPISGHRSVSWYQQTPGQGLQFLFEYFSETQRNKGNFPGRFSGRQFSNSRSEMNVSTLELGDSALYLCASSPLPARVGSNEQFFGPGTRLTVL.

This clonotype was detected only a few times. The chain uses TRBV6-6 and TRBJ2-1; tentatively, D is TRBD1 (6 bases). The germline V gene has CDR1 MNHNY and CDR2 SVGAGI (reference sequence). The CDR3 is 15 amino acids. V lost 6 bases and J lost 10, with 22 bases in between. CDR3 sequence: CASRQQGAQRCEQFF. Here the CDR3 DNA reads TGTGCCAGCAGGCAACAGGGAGCCCAACGTTGCGAGCAGTTCTTC.

The chain links TRBV20-1 to TRBJ1-2; D remains unclear. In germline, CDR1 is DFQATT, CDR2 SNEGSKA (reference sequence). V was shortened by 4 bases and J by 6 bases, with 9 bases between the two germline ends. The CDR3 has 11 residues. The CDR3 sequence is CSAMGPNGYTF. The CDR3, as DNA: TGCAGTGCTATGGGCCCAAATGGCTACACCTTC.

This clonotype was found a few times. The chain carries TRBV14 and TRBJ1-5; no clear D. V was cut by 0 bases and J by 5 bases, with 5 bases left in between. CDR1 is SGHDN and CDR2 is FVKESK in the germline V gene. The CDR3 runs 13 residues. The CDR3 sequence: CASSQDLDQPQHF. DNA for the CDR3: TGTGCCAGCAGCCAAGATCTCGATCAGCCCCAGCATTTT.

This clonotype has more than one count but fewer than ten. The CDR3 bases are TGTGCCAGCTCACCGTTCGGACAGGGAGAGACTGAAGCTTTCTTT. It is translated as CASSPFGQGETEAFF. V is TRBV18 and J is TRBJ1-1; 8 bases match TRBD1. Germline trimming cut 3 bases from V and 5 bases from J; bases unmatched to any gene: 8. The CDR3 totals 15 residues. The V gene's germline CDR1 is KGHSH and CDR2 LQKENI.